This T cell receptor (beta chain) was observed in a study of CD8 T cells in ankylosing spondylitis. Overall study results and limits: Peripheral blood held disease-linked clones only at relatively low frequency, and these were CD8+. Seemingly characteristic of ankylosing spondylitis blood was a TCR beta motif consisting of about 8 highly homologous variants.

For this clonotype: As yet, its antigen is unknown.

In germline, CDR1 is MNHEY, CDR2 SMNVEV (reference sequence). The CDR3 contains 16 residues. V shed 4 bases and J shed 10 bases, with 20 bases lying between them. TCRdb re-analysed the 5' RACE reads in MiXCR, keeping a single row per CDR3 protein. This sample has hundreds of thousands of distinct CDR3 sequences, with about 10% found just once. The receptor comes from a male donor with ankylosing spondylitis. The specimen sequenced was blood, either unsorted or a sorted T cell fraction (not recorded which). The chain combines TRBV27 with TRBJ1-6; maybe TRBD1 (6 bases). The CDR3 sequence is CASSSRPGANYSPLHF. The CDR3 bases are TGTGCCAGCAGTTCCCGCCCGGGGGCAAATTACTCACCCCTCCACTTT.